A selection of T cell receptor beta chains follows, all from one sample in a study of T cells expressing NK-cell markers. TCRdb re-called the 5' RACE reads and shows each CDR3 protein once, DNA omitted. This specimen shows 440,000 or so distinct CDR3 sequences; the ten leading clones hold roughly 7.2%. Material: blood T cells: a sorted CD56 or NKG2C T cell subset, CD4+ or CD8+ T cells, or bulk PBMC T cells (not recorded which). These receptors originate from a woman aged 18-69 years in good health. The CDR3 runs from the conserved cysteine through the conserved F or W.

V: TRBV7-2
J: TRBJ1-5
CDR3: CASSLEGLGMRPQHF

V: TRBV4-3
J: TRBJ2-3
CDR3: CASSQGTGITDTQYF

V: TRBV20-1
J: TRBJ1-5
CDR3: CSAGGKREQPQHF

V: TRBV27
J: TRBJ1-2
CDR3: CASRSTGGSYGYTF

V: TRBV29-1
J: TRBJ1-4
CDR3: CSVERPGQGEEKLFF

V: TRBV20-1
J: TRBJ1-2
CDR3: CSAKDRGYGYTF

V: TRBV5-1
J: TRBJ2-2
CDR3: CASNLGQGSITGELFF

V: TRBV2
J: TRBJ2-1
CDR3: CASSEGLAGGEQFF

V: TRBV20-1
J: TRBJ2-3
CDR3: CSARDLGGTRGYF

V: TRBV10-3
J: TRBJ2-5
CDR3: CAISESGRGSSQETQYF

V: TRBV19
J: TRBJ2-3
CDR3: CASSIDLSGFGTDTQYF

V: TRBV5-1
J: TRBJ2-3
CDR3: CASSILAGPSTDTQYF

V: TRBV18
J: TRBJ2-5
CDR3: CASSTAQETQYF

V: TRBV28
J: TRBJ1-2
CDR3: CASSWRDRAFYGYTF

V: TRBV20-1
J: TRBJ2-7
CDR3: CSAGGPRFHEQYF

V: TRBV15
J: TRBJ2-1
CDR3: CATSSRPLGEQFF

V: TRBV7-3
J: TRBJ1-2
CDR3: CASSLMAGGYGYTF

V: TRBV29-1
J: TRBJ2-2
CDR3: CSGPGTPNTGELFF

V: TRBV5-1
J: TRBJ1-5
CDR3: CASSLVPEGDVQPQHF

V: TRBV4-1
J: TRBJ2-1
CDR3: CASSPGQVRSYNEQFF

V: TRBV29-1
J: TRBJ2-7
CDR3: CSVGRGKGPPYEQYF

V: TRBV11-2
J: TRBJ1-2
CDR3: CASSWRDRDYGYTF

V: TRBV29-1
J: TRBJ2-7
CDR3: CSVPGGRNEQYF

V: TRBV11-2
J: TRBJ2-1
CDR3: CASGGPGTDYYNEQFF

V: TRBV5-5
J: TRBJ1-2
CDR3: CASSRSQFGTGSVF

V: TRBV6-5
J: TRBJ1-5
CDR3: CASSYSISSGQPQHF

V: TRBV15
J: TRBJ1-4
CDR3: CATSQDRGPLDEKLFF

V: TRBV5-6
J: TRBJ1-6
CDR3: CASSGTASRRLHF

V: TRBV5-1
J: TRBJ2-1
CDR3: CASSLAAGYEQFF

V: TRBV6-5
J: TRBJ1-1
CDR3: CASSYSRVITEAFF

V: TRBV28
J: TRBJ1-2
CDR3: CASSLGTGIGYTF

V: TRBV29-1
J: TRBJ1-6
CDR3: CSASGPGDSPLHF

V: TRBV7-2
J: TRBJ2-1
CDR3: CASSLTKHEQFF

V: TRBV10-3
J: TRBJ2-5
CDR3: CASSPTPESHDEQETQYF

V: TRBV7-3
J: TRBJ2-1
CDR3: CASSSPLSGGNNEQFF

V: TRBV6-1
J: TRBJ2-2
CDR3: CASRTGGTGELFF

V: TRBV18
J: TRBJ1-6
CDR3: CASSPVRGLDSPLHF

V: TRBV5-4
J: TRBJ2-1
CDR3: CASSRRLAPNEQFF

V: TRBV6-1
J: TRBJ2-5
CDR3: CASRPRGHVTQETQYF

V: TRBV12-3/TRBV12-4
J: TRBJ2-7
CDR3: CASRTSGVSYEQYF

V: TRBV7-8
J: TRBJ1-3
CDR3: CASSLTNRGATRSGNTIYF

V: TRBV5-1
J: TRBJ2-3
CDR3: CASSLDTSGGRGDTQYF

V: TRBV7-2
J: TRBJ1-4
CDR3: CASSFDRGVEKLFF

V: TRBV5-1
J: TRBJ2-7
CDR3: CASSGDLSLYEQYF

V: TRBV6-5
J: TRBJ2-1
CDR3: CASSPGAPPLFF

V: TRBV5-1
J: TRBJ2-4
CDR3: CASSPEVVAKNIQYF

V: TRBV5-1
J: TRBJ1-1
CDR3: CASSLAVTEVAEAFF

V: TRBV5-1
J: TRBJ2-1
CDR3: CASSLGPTTSVYNEQFF

V: TRBV12-3/TRBV12-4
J: TRBJ2-4
CDR3: CASSPPRDTKNIQYF